Listed below are T cell receptor beta chains from one sample, sequenced in a study of blood T cell repertoires in COVID-19. This table comes from immunoSEQ multiplex PCR, and its TCRdb copy is limited to in-frame clones, with some not included. The sample records about 240,000 clones, approximately 82% being singletons. The sequenced sample consisted of peripheral blood. Source of these receptors: a man aged 30 to 45 who had recovered from COVID-19. Each CDR3 is given with its conserved first and last residue. The D gene is left open where the match is weak. For some rows the clone size is stated as once, few or many, or as a class when expanded; others skip it.

size,J,V,D,DNA,CDR3
-,TRBJ2-7,TRBV2,-,TGTGCCAGCAGTGGTACGACACTAGCCTACGAGCAGTACTTC,CASSGTTLAYEQYF
-,TRBJ1-1,TRBV2,-,TGTGCCAGCAGTGGGTCTGATACAATGAACACTGAAGCTTTCTTT,CASSGSDTMNTEAFF
-,TRBJ2-2,TRBV5-1,TRBD1,TGCGCCAGCAGCTACTGGGACAGGAACACCGGGGAGCTGTTTTTT,CASSYWDRNTGELFF
-,TRBJ2-3,TRBV7-7,TRBD2,TGTGCCAGCAGCTTACTAGCGGGGACCACAGATACGCAGTATTTT,CASSLLAGTTDTQYF
-,TRBJ2-1,TRBV11-3,TRBD2,TGTGCCAGCAGCCCCCTCGCGAGCGGGGGGGCCAATGAGCAGTTCTTC,CASSPLASGGANEQFF
-,TRBJ2-2,TRBV10-3,-,TGTGCCATCAGCTGGGGGGCTAGCGGTCACACCGGGGAGCTGTTTTTT,CAISWGASGHTGELFF
-,TRBJ2-3,TRBV9,-,TGTGCCAGCAGCGTAGGATTTCGAGGGTTATCGGCAGATACGCAGTATTTT,CASSVGFRGLSADTQYF
-,TRBJ2-3,TRBV5-4,TRBD2,TGTGCCAGCAGCTTGGGCTTTGGCGGGGGGGCCCCAGATACGCAGTATTTT,CASSLGFGGGAPDTQYF
few,TRBJ1-5,TRBV2,-,TGTGCCAGCAGTGCTCTGAAGTCGGGCAATCAGCCCCAGCATTTT,CASSALKSGNQPQHF
once,TRBJ2-1,TRBV6-5,-,TGTGCCAGCAGGGGATCAGGGGAGTACAATGAGCAGTTCTTC,CASRGSGEYNEQFF
once,TRBJ1-6,TRBV3-1/TRBV3-2,-,TGTGCCAGCAGCCAAGATCTCGCCACAGACTATAATTCACCCCTCCACTTT,CASSQDLATDYNSPLHF
-,TRBJ1-1,TRBV9,TRBD1,TGTGCCAGCAGCGTAGTCCTACAGGGGGTGAACACTGAAGCTTTCTTT,CASSVVLQGVNTEAFF
-,TRBJ2-7,TRBV5-1,-,TGCGCCAGCAGCTTGGATTCTCACGTGACGACTCACTACGAGCAGTACTTC,CASSLDSHVTTHYEQYF
-,TRBJ1-2,TRBV6-5,-,TGTGCCAGCAGCATCAACCCCAGGAACTATGGCTACACCTTC,CASSINPRNYGYTF
-,TRBJ2-1,TRBV5-1,TRBD2,TGCGCCAGCAGCTTGCAGCGGGGGGTTTCTGTGGAGCAGTTCTTC,CASSLQRGVSVEQFF
-,TRBJ2-7,TRBV7-6,TRBD1,TGTGCCAGCAGCCCGGGACAGGGGACCGAGCAGTACTTC,CASSPGQGTEQYF
-,TRBJ1-1,TRBV2,-,TGTGCCAGCACTATGAGAGCTGAAGCTTTCTTT,CASTMRAEAFF
-,TRBJ1-2,TRBV12-3/TRBV12-4,-,TGTGCCAGCAGTTCCCCTGGCGGCTATGGCTACACCTTC,CASSSPGGYGYTF
-,TRBJ1-5,TRBV19,TRBD1,TGTGCCAGTTCGACAGGGTATCAGCCCCAGCATTTT,CASSTGYQPQHF
-,TRBJ2-7,TRBV4-2,-,TGTGCCAGCAGCCAAGTGCGGTACTTTCGGGGGGCCACCTACGAGCAGTACTTC,CASSQVRYFRGATYEQYF
once,TRBJ2-1,TRBV6-6,-,TGTGCCAGCGGCCCGGGAGCTCAGCAGTTCTTC,CASGPGAQQFF
-,TRBJ2-3,TRBV27,TRBD2,TGTGCCAGCAGCACTAGCGGGGTAACAGATACGCAGTATTTT,CASSTSGVTDTQYF
-,TRBJ1-6,TRBV9,-,TGTGCCAGCAGCGTAGAGGGGAATTCACCCCTCCACTTT,CASSVEGNSPLHF
-,TRBJ1-2,TRBV7-9,-,TGTGCCAGCAGCTTAGACGACAGCCCGTATGGCTACACCTTC,CASSLDDSPYGYTF
-,TRBJ2-2,TRBV5-1,TRBD2,TGCGCCAGCGGGCTAGCGGGTTTTACCGGGGAGCTGTTTTTT,CASGLAGFTGELFF
once,TRBJ1-2,TRBV19,-,TGTGCCAGTAGTACCGGGGTTGGCTATGGCTACACCTTC,CASSTGVGYGYTF